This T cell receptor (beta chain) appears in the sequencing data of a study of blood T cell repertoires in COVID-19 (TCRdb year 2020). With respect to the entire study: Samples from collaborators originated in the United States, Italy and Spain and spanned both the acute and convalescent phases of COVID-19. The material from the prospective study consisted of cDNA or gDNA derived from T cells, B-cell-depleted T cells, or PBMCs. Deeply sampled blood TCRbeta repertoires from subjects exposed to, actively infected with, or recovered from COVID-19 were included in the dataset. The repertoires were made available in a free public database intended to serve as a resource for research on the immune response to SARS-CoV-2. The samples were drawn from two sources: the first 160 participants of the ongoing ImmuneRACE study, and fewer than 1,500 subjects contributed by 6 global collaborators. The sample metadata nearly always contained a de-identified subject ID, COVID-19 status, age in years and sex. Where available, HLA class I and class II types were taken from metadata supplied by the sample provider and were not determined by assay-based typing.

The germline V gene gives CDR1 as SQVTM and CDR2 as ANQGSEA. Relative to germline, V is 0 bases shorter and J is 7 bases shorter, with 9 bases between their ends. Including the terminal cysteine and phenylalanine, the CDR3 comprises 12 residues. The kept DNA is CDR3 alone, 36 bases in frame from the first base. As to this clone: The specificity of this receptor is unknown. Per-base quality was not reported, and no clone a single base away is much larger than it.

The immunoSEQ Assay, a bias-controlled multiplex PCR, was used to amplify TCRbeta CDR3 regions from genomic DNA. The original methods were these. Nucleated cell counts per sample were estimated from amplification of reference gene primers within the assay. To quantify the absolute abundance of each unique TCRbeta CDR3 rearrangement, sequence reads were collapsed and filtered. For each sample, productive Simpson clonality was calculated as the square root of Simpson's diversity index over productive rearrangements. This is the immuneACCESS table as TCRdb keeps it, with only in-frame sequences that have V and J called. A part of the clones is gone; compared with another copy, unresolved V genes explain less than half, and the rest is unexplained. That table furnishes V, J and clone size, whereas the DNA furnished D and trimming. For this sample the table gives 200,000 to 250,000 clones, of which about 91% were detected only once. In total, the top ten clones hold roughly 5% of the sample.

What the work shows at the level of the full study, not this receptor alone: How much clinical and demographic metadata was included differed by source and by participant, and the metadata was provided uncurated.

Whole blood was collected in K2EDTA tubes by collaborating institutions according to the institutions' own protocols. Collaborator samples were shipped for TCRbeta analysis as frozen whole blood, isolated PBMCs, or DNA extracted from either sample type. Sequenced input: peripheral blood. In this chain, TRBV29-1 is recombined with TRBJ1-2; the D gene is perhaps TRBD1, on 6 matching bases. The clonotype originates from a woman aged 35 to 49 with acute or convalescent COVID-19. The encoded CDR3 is CSVEDGGGGYTF. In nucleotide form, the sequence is TGCAGCGTTGAAGATGGGGGCGGTGGCTACACCTTC.